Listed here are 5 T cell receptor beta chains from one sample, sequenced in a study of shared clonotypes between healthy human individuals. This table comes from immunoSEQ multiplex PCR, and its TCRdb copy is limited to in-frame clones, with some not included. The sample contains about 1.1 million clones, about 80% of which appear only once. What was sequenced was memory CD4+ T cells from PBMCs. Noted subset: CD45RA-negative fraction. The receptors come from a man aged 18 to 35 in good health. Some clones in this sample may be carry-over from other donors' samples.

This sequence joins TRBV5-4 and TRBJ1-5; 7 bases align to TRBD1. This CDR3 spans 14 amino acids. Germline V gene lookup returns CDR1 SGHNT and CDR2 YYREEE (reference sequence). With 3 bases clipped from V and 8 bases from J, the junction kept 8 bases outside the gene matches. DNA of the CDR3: TGTGCCAGCAGCTCGGGACAGTTGGGAGAGCCCCAGCATTTT. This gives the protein CASSSGQLGEPQHF.

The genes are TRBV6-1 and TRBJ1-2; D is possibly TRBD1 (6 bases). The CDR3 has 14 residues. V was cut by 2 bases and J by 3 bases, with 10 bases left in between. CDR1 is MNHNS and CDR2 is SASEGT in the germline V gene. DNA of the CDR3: TGTGCCAGCAGTGAATGGGGGGGCGACTATGGCTACACCTTC. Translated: CASSEWGGDYGYTF.

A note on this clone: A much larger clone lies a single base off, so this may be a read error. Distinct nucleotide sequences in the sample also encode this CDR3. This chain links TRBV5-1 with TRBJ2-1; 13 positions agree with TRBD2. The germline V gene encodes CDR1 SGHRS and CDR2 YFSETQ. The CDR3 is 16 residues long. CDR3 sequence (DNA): TGTGCCAGCAGCTCCAGAGGACTAGCGGGAGTGAGTGAGCAGTTCTTC. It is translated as CASSSRGLAGVSEQFF.

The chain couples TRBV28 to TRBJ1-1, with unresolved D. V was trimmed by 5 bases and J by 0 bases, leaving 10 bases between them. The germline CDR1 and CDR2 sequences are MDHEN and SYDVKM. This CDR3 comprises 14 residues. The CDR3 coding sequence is TGTGCCAGCAGTCCCCGTAACATGAACACTGAAGCTTTCTTT. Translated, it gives CASSPRNMNTEAFF.

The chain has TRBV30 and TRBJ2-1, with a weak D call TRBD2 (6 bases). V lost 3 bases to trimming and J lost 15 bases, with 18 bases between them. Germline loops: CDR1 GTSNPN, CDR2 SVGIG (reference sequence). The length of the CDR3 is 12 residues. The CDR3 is CAWRESAGGAFF. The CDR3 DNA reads TGTGCCTGGAGAGAGTCAGCGGGTGGGGCGTTCTTC.